These T cell receptor beta chains were read from a single sample in a study of graft-versus-host responses after intestinal transplantation. These receptors have no identified antigens. Sequencing used immunoSEQ multiplex PCR; TCRdb keeps in-frame clones, though not all of them. The sample records around 100,000 clones, 90% to 95% being singletons. The source material was unstimulated CD4+ T cells sorted from spleen or lymph node cells, sampled before transplant. These receptors originate from a human donor who was the organ donor for an intestinal transplant. Both conserved end residues are part of each CDR3. Each record gives: D gene, V gene, clone size, J gene, CDR3 DNA, CDR3 protein. A D gene is named only where the DNA matches it firmly. The size entry is marked missing in some rows and otherwise reads once, few, many or a size class.

.,TRBV6-5,.,TRBJ2-7,TGTGCCAGCAGTCGGCAGCCGAACTACGAGCAGTACTTC,CASSRQPNYEQYF
TRBD1,TRBV10-3,.,TRBJ2-7,TGTGCCTCGCAATCGGGACAGGGGTACGAGCAGTACTTC,CASQSGQGYEQYF
.,TRBV4-3,.,TRBJ2-5,TGCGCCAGCAGCCAAGATCCTAGCTCAGAGACCCAGTACTTC,CASSQDPSSETQYF
.,TRBV2,.,TRBJ2-5,TGTGCCAGCAGTGACGGGACCCAGTACTTC,CASSDGTQYF
TRBD1,TRBV4-1,once,TRBJ1-1,TGCGCCAGCAGCCAACCCCTAAGATCGAGACAGGGTGTACCTGGGGCTTTCTTT,CASSQPLRSRQGVPGAFF
TRBD1,TRBV6-1,.,TRBJ2-7,TGTGCCGCGTCCAGGACAGGAGGCTACGAGCAGTACTTC,CAASRTGGYEQYF
TRBD2,TRBV2,.,TRBJ2-3,TGTGCCAGCAAAATTGTAGCGGGGGGGGTATCGTATTTT,CASKIVAGGVSYF
TRBD1,TRBV19,once,TRBJ2-5,TGTGCCAGTAGAGGGACAGGGCGAGAGACCCAGTACTTC,CASRGTGRETQYF
.,TRBV6-5,.,TRBJ1-6,TGTGCCAGCAGCGCCGTCAGCTCCTATAATTCACCCCTCCACTTT,CASSAVSSYNSPLHF
TRBD2,TRBV7-3,.,TRBJ2-7,TGTGCCAGCAGCCGGACTAGCGGGGGGGTTCTCTACGAGCAGTACTTC,CASSRTSGGVLYEQYF
TRBD2,TRBV19,.,TRBJ2-7,TGTGCCAGTAGGACTAGCGGGGGGGCCTACGAGCAGTACTTC,CASRTSGGAYEQYF
TRBD1,TRBV15,.,TRBJ1-5,TGTGCCACTAGACCGGGACAGGGGTTTTATAGCAATCAGCCCCAGCATTTT,CATRPGQGFYSNQPQHF
.,TRBV1,.,TRBJ2-2,TGCACCAGCACGGTGGACAGGGCGGGCACCGGGGAGCTGTTTTTT,CTSTVDRAGTGELFF
TRBD1,TRBV2,.,TRBJ2-7,TGTGCCAGCACAGACAGGGCCCACTCCTACGAGCAGTACTTC,CASTDRAHSYEQYF
.,TRBV18,.,TRBJ2-2,TGTGCCAGCTCACCTCAGGGCACCGGGGAGCTGTTTTTT,CASSPQGTGELFF
TRBD1,TRBV4-1,.,TRBJ1-2,TGCGCCAGCAGCGCGTCCGGGACAGCCAACTATGGCTACACCTTC,CASSASGTANYGYTF
.,TRBV10-3,.,TRBJ2-5,TGTGCCATCAGTCGCGGGGAACCCCAAGAGACCCAGTACTTC,CAISRGEPQETQYF
.,TRBV15,once,TRBJ2-1,TGTGCCACCAGCAGAGACCGGGGGGCTAGCGCCTACAATGAGCAGTTCTTC,CATSRDRGASAYNEQFF
TRBD2,TRBV4-2,.,TRBJ2-5,TGTGCCAGCAGCCAAGAAGTAAACCTAGCGGGGCCCGAGACCCAGTACTTC,CASSQEVNLAGPETQYF
.,TRBV19,.,TRBJ2-5,TGTGCCAGTCGAGACAATGGCCAAGAGACCCAGTACTTC,CASRDNGQETQYF
.,TRBV6-5,.,TRBJ2-3,TGTGCCAGCAGCCGCACACAGGGACGGGCAGATACGCAGTATTTT,CASSRTQGRADTQYF
.,TRBV10-1,.,TRBJ2-7,TGCGCCAGCAGTGATCCGGGGTGGGCCTACGAGCAGTACTTC,CASSDPGWAYEQYF
TRBD1,TRBV4-2,.,TRBJ2-1,TGTGCCAGCGGCGGACAGGGGGCTTACAATGAGCAGTTCTTC,CASGGQGAYNEQFF
.,TRBV11-3,.,TRBJ2-2,TGTGCCAGCAGCAGTCGACTGAACACCGGGGAGCTGTTTTTT,CASSSRLNTGELFF
TRBD2,TRBV6-5,.,TRBJ2-7,TGTGCCAGCAGGCGGACTAGCGGGAGTCAGTACTTC,CASRRTSGSQYF